This T cell receptor (beta chain) was sequenced in a study of T cell clusters in autoimmune cytopenias. Germline CDR1 and CDR2: SQVTM and ANQGSEA. This CDR3 spans 16 amino acids. Study findings and constraints: TRB repertoire shifts in secondary cytopenia and chronic lymphocytic leukemia mostly reflected lymphoma, not autoimmunity.

TRB was amplified by touch-down multiplex PCR, primer pools A and B combined. With the multiplex PCR reads reprocessed, TCRdb shows one record per CDR3 protein and no DNA. The sample holds 6,000 to 7,000 distinct CDR3 sequences. Each sample's input was 250 ng genomic DNA, roughly 40,000 genome equivalents. This clonotype is deemed medium-sized by its frequency. Antigen unknown. The same data also went into a second study, on T cell repertoires in aging, cancer and after chemotherapy. That report adds: About 9.1 million TCR reads were in the whole dataset. In each cancer cohort, median generation probability increased across chemotherapy, suggesting thymic output rebounded.

The TCR was taken from a human donor in good health. The sequencing input was peripheral blood. This rearrangement joins TRBV29-1 to TRBJ2-6; TCRdb's D gene call, TRBD2, goes unchecked for lack of DNA. The CDR3 protein is CSVGSGKISGANVLTF.